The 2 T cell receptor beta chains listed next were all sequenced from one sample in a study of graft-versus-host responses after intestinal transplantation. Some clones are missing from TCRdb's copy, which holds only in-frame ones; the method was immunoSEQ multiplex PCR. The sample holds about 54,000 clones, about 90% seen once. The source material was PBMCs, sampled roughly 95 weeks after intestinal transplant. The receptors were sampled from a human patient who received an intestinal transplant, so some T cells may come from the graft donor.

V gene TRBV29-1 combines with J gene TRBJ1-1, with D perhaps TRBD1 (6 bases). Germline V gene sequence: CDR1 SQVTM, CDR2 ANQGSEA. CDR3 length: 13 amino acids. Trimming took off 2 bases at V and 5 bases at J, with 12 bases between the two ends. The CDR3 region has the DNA TGCAGCGTTGAACCCGACAGGATGACTGAAGCTTTCTTT. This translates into CSVEPDRMTEAFF.

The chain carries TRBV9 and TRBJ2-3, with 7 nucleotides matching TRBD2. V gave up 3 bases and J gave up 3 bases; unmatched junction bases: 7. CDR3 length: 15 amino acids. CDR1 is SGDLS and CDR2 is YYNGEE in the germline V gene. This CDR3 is CASSAVLATTDTQYF. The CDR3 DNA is TGTGCCAGCAGCGCAGTACTAGCGACAACAGATACGCAGTATTTT.